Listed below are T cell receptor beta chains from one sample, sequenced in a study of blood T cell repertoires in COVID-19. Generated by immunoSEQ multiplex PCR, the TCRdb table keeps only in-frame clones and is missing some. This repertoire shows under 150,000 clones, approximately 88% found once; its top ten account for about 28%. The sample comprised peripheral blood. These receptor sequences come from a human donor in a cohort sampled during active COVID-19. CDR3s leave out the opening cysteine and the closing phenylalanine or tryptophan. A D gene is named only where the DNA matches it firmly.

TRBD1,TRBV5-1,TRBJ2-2,ASSLQGENTGELF
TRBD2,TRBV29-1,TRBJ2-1,SVLGLAGTGNEQF
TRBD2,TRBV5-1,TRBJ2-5,ASSLGTSGGTETQY
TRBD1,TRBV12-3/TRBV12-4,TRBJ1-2,ASSLITGGGYT
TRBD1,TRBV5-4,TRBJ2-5,ASSLGRGQETQY
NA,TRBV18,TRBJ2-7,ASSLGSPGVDEQY
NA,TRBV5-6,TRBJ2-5,ASSQGETQY
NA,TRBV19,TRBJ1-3,ASSSGQGNTIY
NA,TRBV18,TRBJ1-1,ASSPPAGTMNTEAF
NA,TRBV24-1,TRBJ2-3,ATSEPQGGKPYSTDTQY
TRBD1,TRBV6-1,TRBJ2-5,ASSELGTGAWETQY
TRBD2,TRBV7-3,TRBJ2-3,ASSNLAGATDTQY
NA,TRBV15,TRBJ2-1,ATSRQGSSYNEQF
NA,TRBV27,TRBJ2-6,ASSLSTGISSGANVLT
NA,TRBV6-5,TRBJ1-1,AAWRDSNTEAF
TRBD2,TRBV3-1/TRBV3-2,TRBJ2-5,ASSLSGGAETQY
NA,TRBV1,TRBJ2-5,TSSQETVWTAQETQY
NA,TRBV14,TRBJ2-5,ASSQVYRGSRETQY
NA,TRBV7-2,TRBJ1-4,ASSLAVRGSGEKLF
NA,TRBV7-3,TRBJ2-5,ASSFGQSETQY
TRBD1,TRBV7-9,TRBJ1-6,ASSQQGLSNSPLH
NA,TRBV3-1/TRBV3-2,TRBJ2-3,ASSQWTGTDTQY
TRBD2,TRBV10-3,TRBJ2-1,AISSGGPYNEQF
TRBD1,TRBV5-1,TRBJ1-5,ASSLGQGSNQPQH
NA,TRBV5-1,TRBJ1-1,ASSFRGGNTEAF
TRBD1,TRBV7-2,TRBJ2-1,ASSLGSPGTGGNEQF
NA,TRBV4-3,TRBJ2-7,ASSQDPLGIYEQY
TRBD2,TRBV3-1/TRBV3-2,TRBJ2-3,ASRGGTSGGYTQY
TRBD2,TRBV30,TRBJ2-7,AWSAGLAGVYEQY
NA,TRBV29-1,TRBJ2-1,SVEAGGLSYNEQF
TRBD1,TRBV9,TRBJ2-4,ASSVEQGLALNIQY
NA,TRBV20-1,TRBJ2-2,SASNSMNGELF
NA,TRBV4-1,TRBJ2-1,ASSLLQYNEQF
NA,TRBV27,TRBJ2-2,ASRKRPGLKNTGELF
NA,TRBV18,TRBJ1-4,ASSPRQTNEKLF
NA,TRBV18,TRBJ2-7,ASSPQGLIYEQY
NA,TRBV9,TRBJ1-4,ASSGSGRLGAFATNEKLF